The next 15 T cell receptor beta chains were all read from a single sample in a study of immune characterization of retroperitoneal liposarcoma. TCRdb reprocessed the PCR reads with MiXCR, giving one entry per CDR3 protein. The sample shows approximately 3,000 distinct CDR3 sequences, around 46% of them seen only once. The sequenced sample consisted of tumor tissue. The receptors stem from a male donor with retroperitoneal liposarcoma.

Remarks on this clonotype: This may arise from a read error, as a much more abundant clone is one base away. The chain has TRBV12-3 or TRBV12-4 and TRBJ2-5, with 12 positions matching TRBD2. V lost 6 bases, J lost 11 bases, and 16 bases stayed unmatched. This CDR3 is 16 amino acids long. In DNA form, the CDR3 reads TGTGCCAGCAGCTATGAGACTAGCGGGAGAAACAATGAGCAGTACTTC. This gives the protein CASSYETSGRNNEQYF.

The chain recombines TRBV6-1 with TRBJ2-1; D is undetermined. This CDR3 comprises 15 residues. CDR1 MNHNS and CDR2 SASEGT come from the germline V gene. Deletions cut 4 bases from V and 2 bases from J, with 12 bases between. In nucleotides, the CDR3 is TGTGCCAGCAGTGGCTCATTAGACGCCTACAATGAGCAGTTCTTC. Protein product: CASSGSLDAYNEQFF.

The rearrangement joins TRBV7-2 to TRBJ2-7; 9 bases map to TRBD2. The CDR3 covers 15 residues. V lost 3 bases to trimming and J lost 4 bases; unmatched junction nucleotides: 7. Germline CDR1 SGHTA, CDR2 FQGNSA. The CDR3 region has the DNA TGTGCCAGCAGCTTCGTAGCGGGAGAGTGGTACGAGCAGTACTTC. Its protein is CASSFVAGEWYEQYF.

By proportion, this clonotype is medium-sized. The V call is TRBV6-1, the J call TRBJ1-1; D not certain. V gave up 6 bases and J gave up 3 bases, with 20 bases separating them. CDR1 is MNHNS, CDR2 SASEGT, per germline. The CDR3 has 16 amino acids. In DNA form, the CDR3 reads TGTGCCAGCAGGCTCCATGAGGCTACTGGGGACACTGAAGCTTTCTTT. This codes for CASRLHEATGDTEAFF.

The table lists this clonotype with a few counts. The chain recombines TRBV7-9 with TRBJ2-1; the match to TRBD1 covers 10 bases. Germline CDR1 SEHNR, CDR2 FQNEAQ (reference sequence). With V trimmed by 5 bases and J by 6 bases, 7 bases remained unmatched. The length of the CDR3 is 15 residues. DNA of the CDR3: TGTGCCAGCAGCACCGGGACAGGGGACACCAATGAGCAGTTCTTC. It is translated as CASSTGTGDTNEQFF.

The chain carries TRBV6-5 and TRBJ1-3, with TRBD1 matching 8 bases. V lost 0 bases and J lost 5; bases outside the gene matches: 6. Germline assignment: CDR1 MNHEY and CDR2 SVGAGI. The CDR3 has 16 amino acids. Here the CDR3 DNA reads TGTGCCAGCAGTTACTCGCGGACAGGGACCAGAAACACCATATATTTT. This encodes CASSYSRTGTRNTIYF.

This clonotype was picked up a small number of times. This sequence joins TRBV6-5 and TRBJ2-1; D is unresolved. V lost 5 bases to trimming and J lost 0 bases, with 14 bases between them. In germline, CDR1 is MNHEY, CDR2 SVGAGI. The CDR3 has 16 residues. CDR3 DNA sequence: TGTGCCAGCAGTCCACCGGACGGAAGCTCCTACAATGAGCAGTTCTTC. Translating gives CASSPPDGSSYNEQFF.

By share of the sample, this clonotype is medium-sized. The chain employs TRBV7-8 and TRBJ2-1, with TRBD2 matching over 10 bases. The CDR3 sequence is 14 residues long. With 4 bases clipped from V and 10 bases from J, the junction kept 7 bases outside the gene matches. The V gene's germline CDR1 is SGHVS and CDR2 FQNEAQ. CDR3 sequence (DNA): TGTGCCAGCAGCTCCGGGACTAGCGTCTACGAGCAGTTCTTC. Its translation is CASSSGTSVYEQFF.

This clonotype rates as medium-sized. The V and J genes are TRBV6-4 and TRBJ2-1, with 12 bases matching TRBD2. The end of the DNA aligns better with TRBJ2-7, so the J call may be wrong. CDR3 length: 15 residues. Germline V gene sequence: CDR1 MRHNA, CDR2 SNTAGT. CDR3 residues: CASSDSTSGSNEQYF. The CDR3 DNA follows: TGTGCCAGCAGTGACTCGACTAGCGGGAGCAATGAGCAGTACTTC.

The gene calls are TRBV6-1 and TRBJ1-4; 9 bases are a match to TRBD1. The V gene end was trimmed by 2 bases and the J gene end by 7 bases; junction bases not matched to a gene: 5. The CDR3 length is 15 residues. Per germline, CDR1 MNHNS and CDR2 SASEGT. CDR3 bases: TGTGCCAGCAGTGAATATAGGACAGGGGTTGAAAAACTGTTTTTT. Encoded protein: CASSEYRTGVEKLFF.

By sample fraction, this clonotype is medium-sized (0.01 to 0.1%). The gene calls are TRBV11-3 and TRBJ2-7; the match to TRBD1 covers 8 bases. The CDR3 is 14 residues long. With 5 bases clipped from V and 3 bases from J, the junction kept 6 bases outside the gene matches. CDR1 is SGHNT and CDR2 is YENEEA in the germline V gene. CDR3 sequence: CASSLQGADYEQYF. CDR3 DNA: TGTGCCAGCAGCCTCCAGGGGGCCGACTACGAGCAGTACTTC.

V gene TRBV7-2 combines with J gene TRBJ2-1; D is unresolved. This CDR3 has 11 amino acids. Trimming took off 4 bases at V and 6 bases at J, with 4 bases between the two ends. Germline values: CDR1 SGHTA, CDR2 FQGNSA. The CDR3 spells CASSWTNEQFF. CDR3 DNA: TGTGCCAGCAGCTGGACCAATGAGCAGTTCTTC.

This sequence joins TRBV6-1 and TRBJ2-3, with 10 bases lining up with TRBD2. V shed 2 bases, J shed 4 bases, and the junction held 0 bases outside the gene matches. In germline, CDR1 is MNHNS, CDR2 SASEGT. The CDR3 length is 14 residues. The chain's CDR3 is CASSELAGADTQYF. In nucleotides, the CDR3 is TGTGCCAGCAGTGAACTAGCGGGGGCAGATACGCAGTATTTT.

DNA of the CDR3: TGTGCCAGCAGTAAGATTCGTGGGACCGGGGAGCTGTTTTTT. It yields the protein CASSKIRGTGELFF. The gene calls are TRBV12-3 or TRBV12-4 and TRBJ2-2; the D is unclear. This CDR3 is built from 14 residues. V lost 5 bases and J lost 5, with 12 bases in between.

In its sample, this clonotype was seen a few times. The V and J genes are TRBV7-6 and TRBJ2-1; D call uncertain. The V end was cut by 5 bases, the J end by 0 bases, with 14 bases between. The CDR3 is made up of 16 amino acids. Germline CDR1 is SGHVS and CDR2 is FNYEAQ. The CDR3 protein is CASSLISEASYNEQFF. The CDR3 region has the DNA TGTGCCAGCAGCCTGATTAGTGAGGCCTCCTACAATGAGCAGTTCTTC. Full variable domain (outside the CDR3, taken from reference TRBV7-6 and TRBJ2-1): GAGVSQSPRYKVTKRGQDVALRCDPISGHVSLYWYRQALGQGPEFLTYFNYEAQQDKSGLPNDRFSAERPEGSISTLTIQRTEQRDSAMYRCASSLISEASYNEQFFGPGTRLTVL.